The source of this T cell receptor (beta chain) is a study of glioma-infiltrating T cells. Whole-study context: Samples included WHO grade II oligodendrogliomas or astrocytomas and initial-diagnosis grade IV glioblastomas. Before surgery, glioma patients received dexamethasone for at most six days.

Germline CDR1 reads SEHNR; CDR2 reads FQNEAQ (reference sequence). Trimming removed 3 bases from V and 3 bases from J, with 14 bases in between. The CDR3 has 15 residues. The iRepertoire nested amplicon-rescue multiplex PCR amplified TCR alpha and beta CDR3s from RNA. A single record per CDR3 protein comes from TCRdb applying MiXCR to the multiplex PCR reads. The sample consists of about 410,000 distinct CDR3 sequences, 41% of them appearing once. This clonotype has just a few counts. Its antigen is not identified. Study results and limitations: Very few CDR3 sequences were shared between tissue and blood. Shared blood CDR3 signature motifs marked patients with low tissue-blood divergence.

The specimen was glioma tissue, nonneoplastic brain tissue, or PBMCs (not recorded which). This TCR came from a human donor with low-grade glioma or glioblastoma, undergoing nonglioma brain surgery, or in good health (not recorded which). V and J are TRBV7-9 and TRBJ1-2; tentatively, D is TRBD1 (6 bases). CDR3 sequence: CASSLYRDTDYGYTF. In DNA, the CDR3 is TGTGCCAGCAGCTTGTACCGGGACACGGACTATGGCTACACCTTC.